Presented here are 28 T cell receptor beta chains from one specimen sequenced in a study of cytomegalovirus exposure and HLA in healthy donors. Vbeta (60) and Jbeta (13) primers were used in the PCR. Data came from immunoSEQ multiplex PCR; TCRdb stores just in-frame clones and leaves some out. The table shows 110,000 to 150,000 clones, with around four fifths occurring only once. The specimen was PBMCs. The receptors shown here come from a man aged 25-45 years in good health and CMV-seronegative.

V and J are TRBV7-6 and TRBJ2-5; D is perhaps TRBD2 (5 bases). CDR1 is SGHVS, CDR2 FNYEAQ, per germline. The ends were cut back, 5 bases at V and 5 bases at J, with 12 bases in the middle. The CDR3 loop spans 13 amino acids. As DNA, the CDR3 is TGTGCCAGCAGCGGATCGAGAGGGGAGACCCAGTACTTC. This translates into CASSGSRGETQYF.

This clone was seen once. The chain is built from TRBV6-5 and TRBJ2-7; TRBD2 matches at 7 bases. After removal of 2 bases from V and 0 bases from J, the junction contained 7 bases not matched to a gene. Germline V lookup: CDR1 MNHEY, CDR2 SVGAGI. The CDR3 length is 16 residues. The DNA for the CDR3 is TGTGCCAGCAGTTACGGGCCGGGAGGCCTCTCCTACGAGCAGTACTTC. Amino acid sequence: CASSYGPGGLSYEQYF.

The V and J genes are TRBV28 and TRBJ1-1; D remains ambiguous. Germline-derived CDR1 and CDR2 are MDHEN and SYDVKM. The CDR3 has 12 amino acids. Trimming shortened V by 1 base and J by 6 bases, and 6 bases separated the two germline ends. The CDR3 nucleotides read TGTGCCAGCAGTTTATCCGAGGCTGAAGCTTTCTTT. This sequence encodes CASSLSEAEAFF. Combining the CDR3 with reference TRBV28 and TRBJ1-1 gives the whole variable domain DVKVTQSSRYLVKRTGEKVFLECVQDMDHENMFWYRQDPGLGLRLIYFSYDVKMKEKGDIPEGYSVSREKKERFSLILESASTNQTSMYLCASSLSEAEAFFGQGTRLTVV.

The rearrangement uses TRBV5-4 and TRBJ2-1; 8 nucleotides agree with TRBD2. Germline V gene sequence: CDR1 SGHNT, CDR2 YYREEE (reference sequence). This CDR3 is 14 amino acids long. V shed 4 bases, J shed 5 bases, and the junction held 5 bases outside the gene matches. The CDR3: CASSRGGADNEQFF. CDR3 in DNA: TGTGCCAGCAGCCGGGGGGGGGCCGACAATGAGCAGTTCTTC.

The chain is built from TRBV12-5 and TRBJ2-2; TRBD1 might be the D (6 bases). Germline-derived CDR1 and CDR2 are LGHNT and FRNRAP. The CDR3 totals 14 residues. V was clipped by 6 bases and J by 4 bases, with 12 bases between them. Written as DNA, the CDR3 is TGTGCTAGTGGGGCGGCAGGGGTCACCGGGGAGCTGTTTTTT. As protein: CASGAAGVTGELFF.

The V call is TRBV29-1, the J call TRBJ2-4; 7 bases align to TRBD1. Germline V gene lookup returns CDR1 SQVTM and CDR2 ANQGSEA. This CDR3 has 15 amino acids. Trimming cost V 0 bases and J 7 bases; bases outside gene matches: 9. CDR3 nucleotide sequence: TGCAGCGTTGAAGATTTAAGGACAGGCGGGAACATTCAGTACTTC. Protein product: CSVEDLRTGGNIQYF.

The chain joins TRBV6-1 to TRBJ1-4; D is perhaps TRBD1 (5 bases). Trimming left V 6 bases short and J 5 bases short, with 13 bases between. Looked up from germline, CDR1 is MNHNS and CDR2 is SASEGT. This CDR3 has 14 amino acids. The CDR3 here is CASRGTGVNEKLFF. The DNA of the CDR3 is TGTGCCAGCAGGGGGACGGGGGTAAATGAAAAACTGTTTTTT.

This clone was seen repeatedly, ten times or more. V gene TRBV9 combines with J gene TRBJ1-4; 8 positions agree with TRBD1. Germline V gene data show CDR1 as SGDLS and CDR2 as YYNGEE. The J segment lost 3 bases and the V segment lost 3 bases, leaving 4 bases of the junction unmatched. The CDR3 contains 15 residues. CDR3 in DNA: TGTGCCAGCAGCGGATCGACAGGGGCTAATGAAAAACTGTTTTTT. Residues: CASSGSTGANEKLFF.

The rearrangement joins TRBV15 to TRBJ1-4; D gene ambiguous. V gave up 5 bases and J gave up 8 bases, with 18 bases separating them. CDR3 length: 15 amino acids. Germline CDR1 and CDR2: LNHNV and YYDKDF (reference sequence). The CDR3 DNA reads as TGTGCCACCAGCCTAGGAGGAGGGTCAATCGAAAAACTGTTTTTT. It translates to CATSLGGGSIEKLFF.

The genes are TRBV9 and TRBJ1-5, with TRBD1 matching over 7 bases. The CDR3 runs to 15 residues. Germline V CDR1 and CDR2: SGDLS, YYNGEE. V gave up 0 bases and J gave up 5 bases; unmatched junction bases: 5. In DNA, the CDR3 is TGTGCCAGCAGCGTAGAGGGACAGCGTTATCAGCCCCAGCATTTT. Its translation: CASSVEGQRYQPQHF.

The chain carries TRBV6-6 and TRBJ2-3; tentatively, D is TRBD2 (6 bases). Germline V gene data show CDR1 as MNHNY and CDR2 as SVGAGI (reference sequence). Deletions cut 4 bases from V and 4 bases from J, with 15 bases between. The CDR3 consists of 15 residues. The CDR3 is CASSFVGGYSDTQYF. Here the CDR3 DNA reads TGTGCCAGCAGTTTTGTGGGGGGTTATTCAGATACGCAGTATTTT.

The chain joins TRBV13 to TRBJ1-1; unclear D gene. The CDR3 is 13 amino acids. Germline loops: CDR1 PRHDT, CDR2 FYEKMQ (reference sequence). The V end was cut by 6 bases, the J end by 3 bases, with 11 bases between. The CDR3, as DNA: TGTGCCAGCAGGCGTTCAATGGACACTGAAGCTTTCTTT. The encoded protein is CASRRSMDTEAFF.

This rearrangement joins TRBV5-8 to TRBJ2-1; 7 bases map to TRBD2. V trimming: 0 bases; J trimming: 2 bases; junction bases outside the gene matches: 2. Germline V gives CDR1 SGHTS, CDR2 YDEGEE. This CDR3 is 15 amino acids long. Here the CDR3 reads CASSLGRGAYNEQFF. CDR3 DNA sequence: TGTGCCAGCAGCTTGGGCCGGGGGGCCTACAATGAGCAGTTCTTC. The full variable domain, completed using reference TRBV5-8 and TRBJ2-1, is EAGVTQSPTHLIKTRGQQATLRCSPISGHTSVYWYQQALGLGLQFLLWYDEGEERNRGNFPPRFSGRQFPNYSSELNVNALELEDSALYLCASSLGRGAYNEQFFGPGTRLTVL.

The rearrangement uses TRBV2 and TRBJ1-5; weak D call: TRBD1 (6 bases). V lost 7 bases and J 5 bases, leaving 18 bases between the germline ends. Germline CDR1 reads SNHLY; CDR2 reads FYNNEI. This CDR3 comprises 15 residues. The CDR3, as DNA: TGTGCCAGCAACCGAGAGGTACAGGGACATCAGCCCCAGCATTTT. As protein: CASNREVQGHQPQHF.

The chain couples TRBV5-4 to TRBJ1-3; unclear D gene. Germline V gene lookup returns CDR1 SGHNT and CDR2 YYREEE (reference sequence). V was cut by 4 bases and J by 3 bases, with 8 bases left in between. The CDR3 is 13 residues long. The CDR3 loop reads CASSIDIGNTIYF. DNA for the CDR3: TGTGCCAGCAGCATAGATATTGGAAACACCATATATTTT.

The chain has TRBV4-1 and TRBJ1-2; D remains unclear. The germline V gene has CDR1 MGHRA and CDR2 YSYEKL. Trimming cost V 0 bases and J 3 bases, with 17 bases left between them. The CDR3 sequence is 17 residues long. CDR3 in DNA: TGCGCCAGCAGCCAAGATCCTGGGCAGGTCCTACACTATGGCTACACCTTC. Protein sequence: CASSQDPGQVLHYGYTF.

This clone showed up just a few times. The rearrangement joins TRBV6-5 to TRBJ1-4, with 8 positions matching TRBD1. Trimming cost V 5 bases and J 12 bases; bases outside gene matches: 8. Germline V gene lookup returns CDR1 MNHEY and CDR2 SVGAGI. The CDR3 has 13 residues. DNA of the CDR3: TGTGCCAGCAGTCGAGGACAGGGTAACGAACTGTTTTTT. Translated, it gives CASSRGQGNELFF.

V gene TRBV9 combines with J gene TRBJ1-5; D uncertain. Deletions cut 3 bases from V and 0 bases from J, with 31 bases between. The germline CDR1 and CDR2 sequences are SGDLS and YYNGEE. CDR3 size: 22 residues. The chain's CDR3 is CASSAPATPIIWHRYSNQPQHF. The DNA for the CDR3 is TGTGCCAGCAGCGCCCCTGCGACCCCAATAATCTGGCACAGATATAGCAATCAGCCCCAGCATTTT.

This chain uses TRBV18 with TRBJ1-6, with a tentative D call TRBD1 (5 bases). The germline V gene encodes CDR1 KGHSH and CDR2 LQKENI. The CDR3 is made up of 14 amino acids. The V end was cut by 3 bases, the J end by 6 bases, with 9 bases between. The CDR3 DNA reads TGTGCCAGCTCACCCGAGGGACTTAATTCACCCCTCCACTTT. This translates into CASSPEGLNSPLHF.

Worth noting for this clone: The identical CDR3 is also encoded by other nucleotide sequences in the sample. The chain employs TRBV5-1 and TRBJ1-1, with 10 bases lining up with TRBD1. In germline, CDR1 is SGHRS, CDR2 YFSETQ. This CDR3 is built from 13 residues. V dropped 0 bases and J dropped 7; count of bases not matched to a gene: 0. The CDR3: CASSLGTGGEAFF. In DNA, the CDR3 is TGCGCCAGCAGCTTGGGGACAGGGGGTGAAGCTTTCTTT.

The chain employs TRBV7-9 and TRBJ1-2, with 8 bases identical to TRBD1. J gave up 2 bases and V 2 bases, and 4 bases lay outside the gene matches. CDR1 SEHNR and CDR2 FQNEAQ come from the germline V gene (reference sequence). The CDR3 runs to 15 residues. The CDR3 protein is CASSLSGGKNYGYTF. Written as DNA, the CDR3 is TGTGCCAGCAGCTTATCAGGGGGCAAAAACTATGGCTACACCTTC.

V and J are TRBV5-5 and TRBJ1-6; D might be TRBD1 (5 bases). CDR1 and CDR2 (germline): SGHKS, YYEKEE (reference sequence). The CDR3 contains 15 residues. Trimming removed 2 bases from V and 7 bases from J, with 13 bases in between. CDR3 DNA sequence: TGTGCCAGCAGCTTCCGGAGGGGCAGGAATTCACCCCTCCACTTT. As protein: CASSFRRGRNSPLHF. Full variable domain (outside the CDR3, taken from reference TRBV5-5 and TRBJ1-6): DAGVTQSPTHLIKTRGQQVTLRCSPISGHKSVSWYQQVLGQGPQFIFQYYEKEERGRGNFPDRFSARQFPNYSSELNVNALLLGDSALYLCASSFRRGRNSPLHFGNGTRLTVT.

The chain uses TRBV29-1 and TRBJ1-5, with TRBD1 identical over 8 bases. The V gene end was trimmed by 6 bases and the J gene end by 11 bases; junction bases not matched to a gene: 9. Germline CDR1 reads SQVTM; CDR2 reads ANQGSEA. CDR3 length: 12 residues. CDR3 DNA: TGCAGCGTGGAGACAGGGGTCTCCTCCCAGCATTTT. Translating gives CSVETGVSSQHF. The whole variable domain, remainder taken from reference TRBV29-1 and TRBJ1-5, is SAVISQKPSRDICQRGTSLTIQCQVDSQVTMMFWYRQQPGQSLTLIATANQGSEATYESGFVIDKFPISRPNLTFSTLTVSNMSPEDSSIYLCSVETGVSSQHFGDGTRLSIL.

In this sample, this clone turned up many times. The chain joins TRBV4-1 to TRBJ1-5; possible D gene TRBD1, 5 bases. In germline, CDR1 is MGHRA, CDR2 YSYEKL. V was clipped by 2 bases and J by 6 bases, with 14 bases between them. This CDR3 comprises 15 residues. CDR3 DNA sequence: TGCGCCAGCAGCCAATCGGTGCAGGGACTTCAGCCCCAGCATTTT. Translation: CASSQSVQGLQPQHF.

V usage is TRBV29-1 and J usage is TRBJ2-1; D remains unclear. This CDR3 is built from 13 residues. Germline CDR1 and CDR2: SQVTM and ANQGSEA. Trimming removed 4 bases at V and 0 bases at J, with 7 bases between. In DNA, the CDR3 is TGCAGCGTTGTTGCGGACTCCTACAATGAGCAGTTCTTC. Translation gives CSVVADSYNEQFF.

The V gene is TRBV2, the J gene TRBJ2-7; 8 nucleotides align to TRBD1. The junction had 10 bases not matched to a gene; V was cut back by 6 bases and J by 3 bases. The CDR3 is 15 residues long. CDR1 is SNHLY and CDR2 is FYNNEI in the germline V gene. CDR3 DNA sequence: TGTGCCAGCAGGATTACCAGGGGGCTGGACTACGAGCAGTACTTC. This translates into CASRITRGLDYEQYF. The variable domain in full, completed from reference TRBV2 and TRBJ2-7, reads EPEVTQTPSHQVTQMGQEVILRCVPISNHLYFYWYRQILGQKVEFLVSFYNNEISEKSEIFDDQFSVERPDGSNFTLKIRSTKLEDSAMYFCASRITRGLDYEQYFGPGTRLTVT.

Comments on this clone: At one of its ends the junction is not consistent with the germline gene, which may arise from a read error. This sequence joins TRBV6-5 and TRBJ2-3; 10 bases line up with TRBD2. CDR3 length: 15 amino acids. In germline, CDR1 is MNHEY, CDR2 SVGAGI. The DNA for the CDR3 is TGTGCCAGCAGTTCCGATGGACGGAGCGGGGGGGGCCGGAGTTTT. Translation gives CASSSDGRSGGGRSF.

The J gene is TRBJ1-3, the V gene TRBV23-1, with 9 bases identical to TRBD1. TRBV23-1 is an ORF, and what it does is uncertain. There are 14 residues in the CDR3. Trimming cost V 5 bases and J 2 bases; bases outside gene matches: 1. For the CDR3, the DNA is TGCGCCAGCAGTGGACAGGGGACTGGAAACACCATATATTTT. As protein: CASSGQGTGNTIYF.